A selection of T cell receptor beta chains follows, all from one sample in a study of neoadjuvant anti-PD-1 for oral cavity cancer. Libraries were prepared by immunoSEQ multiplex PCR; TCRdb keeps only in-frame clonotypes and omits some of them. The table shows roughly 14,000 clones, with about 73% occurring only once. The source was PBMCs, collected before nivolumab (anti-PD-1) treatment. These receptors all stem from a person aged 35 to 85 with oral cavity squamous cell carcinoma. The CDR3 runs from the conserved cysteine through the conserved F or W. The D gene is left open where the match is weak. A row's size may be missing; if present it is once, few, many or a size class.

J gene: TRBJ2-5; D gene: -; V gene: TRBV7-9; clone size: few; CDR3 protein: CASSSLWGARETQYF; CDR3 DNA: TGTGCCAGCAGCTCCCTGTGGGGAGCGAGAGAGACCCAGTACTTC
J gene: TRBJ1-5; D gene: -; V gene: TRBV10-1; clone size: few; CDR3 protein: CASLAGLGSAQHF; CDR3 DNA: TGCGCCAGCCTCGCAGGGCTAGGATCAGCCCAGCATTTT
J gene: TRBJ2-7; D gene: TRBD1; V gene: TRBV19; clone size: -; CDR3 protein: CASSLQGATNEQYF; CDR3 DNA: TGTGCCAGTAGCCTACAGGGGGCGACAAACGAGCAGTACTTC
J gene: TRBJ1-3; D gene: TRBD1; V gene: TRBV5-5; clone size: -; CDR3 protein: CASSLRQGEANTIYF; CDR3 DNA: TGTGCCAGCAGCCTGAGACAGGGGGAGGCTAACACCATATATTTT
J gene: TRBJ1-5; D gene: -; V gene: TRBV30; clone size: -; CDR3 protein: CAWSVGGQPQHF; CDR3 DNA: TGTGCCTGGTCAGTGGGGGGTCAGCCCCAGCATTTT
J gene: TRBJ1-1; D gene: TRBD1; V gene: TRBV10-3; clone size: -; CDR3 protein: CAISDRGQLNTEAFF; CDR3 DNA: TGTGCCATCAGTGACCGGGGACAGCTGAACACTGAAGCTTTCTTT
J gene: TRBJ1-2; D gene: -; V gene: TRBV7-2; clone size: -; CDR3 protein: CASSPPSDLWSYTF; CDR3 DNA: TGTGCCAGCAGCCCTCCTTCCGACCTATGGAGCTACACCTTC
J gene: TRBJ1-1; D gene: -; V gene: TRBV29-1; clone size: -; CDR3 protein: CSGGLRDTEAFF; CDR3 DNA: TGCAGCGGGGGTTTGAGGGACACTGAAGCTTTCTTT
J gene: TRBJ2-5; D gene: -; V gene: TRBV27; clone size: -; CDR3 protein: CASRSVGETQYF; CDR3 DNA: TGTGCCAGCAGGAGCGTCGGGGAGACCCAGTACTTC
J gene: TRBJ1-2; D gene: -; V gene: TRBV5-6; clone size: -; CDR3 protein: CASTSGGGYGYTF; CDR3 DNA: TGTGCCAGCACCTCGGGGGGGGGCTATGGCTACACCTTC
J gene: TRBJ2-3; D gene: TRBD1; V gene: TRBV5-5; clone size: -; CDR3 protein: CASSLRRQGDMDTQYF; CDR3 DNA: TGTGCCAGCAGCTTGCGTCGCCAGGGGGACATGGATACGCAGTATTTT
J gene: TRBJ1-5; D gene: -; V gene: TRBV7-3; clone size: -; CDR3 protein: CASSAGSAGQPQHF; CDR3 DNA: TGTGCCAGCAGCGCCGGGTCGGCCGGTCAGCCCCAGCATTTT
J gene: TRBJ2-1; D gene: TRBD2; V gene: TRBV28; clone size: -; CDR3 protein: CASSLSSGRVYNEQFF; CDR3 DNA: TGTGCCAGCAGTTTATCTAGCGGGAGAGTCTACAATGAGCAGTTCTTC
J gene: TRBJ2-3; D gene: -; V gene: TRBV5-6; clone size: once; CDR3 protein: CASSLGGRGTDTQYF; CDR3 DNA: TGTGCCAGCAGCTTGGGGGGAAGAGGGACAGATACGCAGTATTTT
J gene: TRBJ1-3; D gene: -; V gene: TRBV5-4; clone size: -; CDR3 protein: CASSSNDGRTPHF; CDR3 DNA: TGTGCCAGCAGCTCCAATGACGGGCGGACTCCGCATTTT
J gene: TRBJ1-1; D gene: TRBD1; V gene: TRBV28; clone size: once; CDR3 protein: CASSPTGAGMLNTEAFF; CDR3 DNA: TGTGCCAGCAGCCCGACAGGGGCGGGGATGCTGAACACTGAAGCTTTCTTT
J gene: TRBJ2-7; D gene: -; V gene: TRBV5-4; clone size: -; CDR3 protein: CASSSSSYEQYF; CDR3 DNA: TGTGCCAGCAGCTCAAGCTCCTACGAGCAGTACTTC
J gene: TRBJ2-3; D gene: -; V gene: TRBV30; clone size: -; CDR3 protein: CAWTQRRADTQYF; CDR3 DNA: TGTGCCTGGACGCAGAGGCGGGCAGATACGCAGTATTTT
J gene: TRBJ2-1; D gene: -; V gene: TRBV9; clone size: -; CDR3 protein: CASSVGSRNEQFF; CDR3 DNA: TGTGCCAGCAGCGTAGGATCGCGTAATGAGCAGTTCTTC
J gene: TRBJ1-1; D gene: -; V gene: TRBV2; clone size: -; CDR3 protein: CASGRDTTYTEAFF; CDR3 DNA: TGTGCCAGCGGGAGGGACACAACCTACACTGAAGCTTTCTTT
J gene: TRBJ1-4; D gene: -; V gene: TRBV27; clone size: -; CDR3 protein: CASSLVVGTNEKLFF; CDR3 DNA: TGTGCCAGCAGTTTAGTAGTGGGAACTAATGAAAAACTGTTTTTT
J gene: TRBJ1-1; D gene: -; V gene: TRBV19; clone size: -; CDR3 protein: CASSPNTRAEAFF; CDR3 DNA: TGTGCCAGTAGTCCGAACACAAGAGCTGAAGCTTTCTTT
J gene: TRBJ1-2; D gene: -; V gene: TRBV5-1; clone size: -; CDR3 protein: CASSSLRGIDGYTF; CDR3 DNA: TGCGCCAGCAGCTCCCTCCGGGGGATCGATGGCTACACCTTC
J gene: TRBJ1-5; D gene: -; V gene: TRBV30; clone size: -; CDR3 protein: CAWRGHPNQPQHF; CDR3 DNA: TGTGCCTGGAGGGGACATCCGAATCAGCCCCAGCATTTT
J gene: TRBJ2-3; D gene: TRBD2; V gene: TRBV19; clone size: once; CDR3 protein: CASSLGGGTDTQYF; CDR3 DNA: TGTGCCAGTAGTCTGGGGGGGGGCACAGATACGCAGTATTTT
J gene: TRBJ2-7; D gene: -; V gene: TRBV21-1; clone size: -; CDR3 protein: CASSKAYDRGYEQYF; CDR3 DNA: TGTGCCAGCAGCAAAGCATACGACAGGGGGTACGAGCAGTACTTC
J gene: TRBJ2-1; D gene: TRBD2; V gene: TRBV7-9; clone size: -; CDR3 protein: CASSLLAGVDEQFF; CDR3 DNA: TGTGCCAGCAGTTTGTTAGCGGGAGTGGATGAGCAGTTCTTC
J gene: TRBJ1-4; D gene: TRBD1; V gene: TRBV4-1; clone size: -; CDR3 protein: CASSQEGTGREKLFF; CDR3 DNA: TGCGCCAGCAGCCAAGAGGGGACAGGCCGTGAAAAACTGTTTTTT
J gene: TRBJ1-3; D gene: -; V gene: TRBV20-1; clone size: few; CDR3 protein: CSAPAGGTIYF; CDR3 DNA: TGCAGTGCCCCTGCGGGGGGCACCATATATTTT
J gene: TRBJ1-1; D gene: -; V gene: TRBV27; clone size: -; CDR3 protein: CASSLLWGRDTEAFF; CDR3 DNA: TGTGCCAGCAGTTTACTTTGGGGAAGGGACACTGAAGCTTTCTTT
J gene: TRBJ2-7; D gene: -; V gene: TRBV2; clone size: -; CDR3 protein: CASRGLTHEQYF; CDR3 DNA: TGTGCCAGCAGAGGGTTGACCCACGAGCAGTACTTC
J gene: TRBJ1-1; D gene: TRBD1; V gene: TRBV6-5; clone size: -; CDR3 protein: CASRTTGGATEAFF; CDR3 DNA: TGTGCCAGCAGGACGACAGGGGGAGCAACTGAAGCTTTCTTT